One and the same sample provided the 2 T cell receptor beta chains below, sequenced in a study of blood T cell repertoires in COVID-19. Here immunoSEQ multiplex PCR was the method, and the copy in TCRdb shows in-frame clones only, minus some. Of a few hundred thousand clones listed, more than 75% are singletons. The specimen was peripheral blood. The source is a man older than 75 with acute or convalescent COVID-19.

The CDR3 DNA is TGTGCCAGCAGTCCTCTCCGTGAGCAGTTCTTC. It yields the protein CASSPLREQFF. This chain links TRBV28 with TRBJ2-1; D unresolved. Germline values: CDR1 MDHEN, CDR2 SYDVKM. This CDR3 has 11 residues. Between the trimmed V and J ends, which lost 5 bases and 9 bases, there was a span of 8 bases.

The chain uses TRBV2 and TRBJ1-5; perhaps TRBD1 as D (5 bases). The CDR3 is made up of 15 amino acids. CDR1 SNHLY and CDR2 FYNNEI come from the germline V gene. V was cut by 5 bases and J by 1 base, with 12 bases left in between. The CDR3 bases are TGTGCCAGCAGTCGCAGGGTAATCAGCAATCAGCCCCAGCATTTT. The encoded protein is CASSRRVISNQPQHF.